This T cell receptor beta chain was captured in a study of cytomegalovirus exposure and HLA in healthy donors. Overall study: Drawn from HLA-typed donors, approximately 86 million unique TCRs were held in an early data release.

The PCR ran on 60 Vbeta and 13 Jbeta primers. The assay was immunoSEQ multiplex PCR, and TCRdb's table has in-frame clones only and misses some. The sample yields some 120,000 clones, around 70% seen once. When sampled, the donors appeared nominally healthy, though they likely had unrecorded immune exposures. On this clone itself: Its antigen remains unidentified.

Whole-study findings and limits: Earlier analysis found most TCR beta V segments productive about 90% or about 30% of the time. High sensitivity and specificity were reportedly achieved when the classifier diagnosed cytomegalovirus status.

The CDR3 is made up of 15 amino acids. V was pared by 7 bases and J by 0 bases, with 11 bases between. Germline CDR1 reads SGHRS; CDR2 reads YFSETQ. The sequencing input was PBMCs. The sequence was obtained from a man aged 30-40 years in good health and CMV-seronegative. V gene TRBV5-1 combines with J gene TRBJ1-6; possibly TRBD1 for D (5 bases). The CDR3 DNA sequence: TGCGCCAGCTCGAACAGGAGCTCCTATAATTCACCCCTCCACTTT. Residues: CASSNRSSYNSPLHF.